Below, 30 T cell receptor beta chains from the same sample are listed, as sequenced in a study of T-cell memory formation after mild COVID-19. One entry per CDR3 protein results from TCRdb running MiXCR on the 5' RACE reads. The repertoire includes about 130,000 distinct CDR3 sequences, about 6.5% of them detected once, and approximately 2% sits in the top ten. The sample taken for sequencing was PBMCs or a T cell subset sorted from them (not recorded which). Receptor source: an adult woman who had mild COVID-19 (a few samples of this study predate the infection). Cell type and time point are not known.

The V and J genes are TRBV9 and TRBJ1-1; no firm D call. CDR1 and CDR2 (germline): SGDLS, YYNGEE. V was clipped by 3 bases and J by 3 bases, with 12 bases between them. The CDR3 length is 14 residues. Written as DNA, the CDR3 is TGTGCCAGCAGCGCCTCCGGGGTGGACACTGAAGCTTTCTTT. Translated, it gives CASSASGVDTEAFF.

In this sample, this clonotype turned up many times. V usage is TRBV7-9 and J usage is TRBJ2-7; D ambiguous. The CDR3 sequence is 15 residues long. CDR1 and CDR2 (germline): SEHNR, FQNEAQ (reference sequence). Trimming shortened V by 1 base and J by 1 base, and 11 bases separated the two germline ends. CDR3 DNA sequence: TGTGCCAGCAGCTTAGGGCTGGCAGTATCCTACGAGCAGTACTTC. This gives the protein CASSLGLAVSYEQYF.

The chain has TRBV19 and TRBJ2-5; 9 nucleotides agree with TRBD2. The CDR3 is 16 amino acids. The ends lost 5 bases at V and 3 bases at J; junction bases unmatched: 10. CDR1 is LNHDA and CDR2 is SQIVND in the germline V gene (reference sequence). CDR3 sequence (DNA): TGTGCCAGTAGTGTCCGAATAGCGGGAGAGAAAGAGACCCAGTACTTC. Translation: CASSVRIAGEKETQYF.

This clonotype came up many times. The V and J genes are TRBV7-9 and TRBJ2-1; TRBD2 agrees at 13 bases. Germline V CDR1 and CDR2: SEHNR, FQNEAQ (reference sequence). The CDR3 has 15 residues. The trim removed 3 bases at V and 8 bases at J, leaving 4 bases unmatched. The CDR3 spells CASSFGLAGVYEQFF. In DNA, the CDR3 is TGTGCCAGCAGCTTCGGACTAGCGGGAGTATATGAGCAGTTCTTC.

This chain links TRBV4-1 with TRBJ2-7, with 8 bases that match TRBD2. The CDR3 has 16 amino acids. CDR1 and CDR2 from the germline V gene are MGHRA and YSYEKL. V shed 0 bases and J 3 bases; nucleotides not matched to a gene: 7. CDR3 sequence (DNA): TGCGCCAGCAGCCAAGAAGGGGTAGCGGGGATCTACGAGCAGTACTTC. Translated, it gives CASSQEGVAGIYEQYF.

This clonotype has more than one count but fewer than ten. The V and J genes are TRBV7-2 and TRBJ1-1; D is unresolved. V dropped 1 base and J dropped 0 bases, with 15 bases sitting between them. Germline lookup yields CDR1 SGHTA and CDR2 FQGNSA. This CDR3 is built from 17 residues. In DNA, the CDR3 is TGTGCCAGCAGCTTAGTGCGACAACGGTTCATGAACACTGAAGCTTTCTTT. This translates into CASSLVRQRFMNTEAFF.

There are a few counts of this clonotype. The chain recombines TRBV24-1 with TRBJ1-5; 8 bases line up with TRBD1. The germline V gene has CDR1 KGHDR and CDR2 SFDVKD. The ends lost 2 bases at V and 6 bases at J; junction bases unmatched: 8. CDR3 length: 16 residues. CDR3: CATSDSRTGILQPQHF. The CDR3 bases are TGTGCCACCAGTGATTCGAGGACAGGGATTCTTCAGCCCCAGCATTTT.

This clonotype was observed many times. The genes are TRBV20-1 and TRBJ2-7; no reliable D call. The V end lost 3 bases, the J end lost 7 bases, and 7 bases lay between the germline ends. The germline V gene encodes CDR1 DFQATT and CDR2 SNEGSKA (reference sequence). The CDR3 totals 10 residues. CDR3 sequence (DNA): TGCAGTGCTAGTTATGCTGAGCAGTACTTC. Translating gives CSASYAEQYF.

Ten or more counts support this clonotype. V and J are TRBV5-6 and TRBJ2-5; tentative D call: TRBD1 (6 bases). The length of the CDR3 is 13 residues. Germline V CDR1 and CDR2: SGHDT, YYEEEE. Trimming cost V 3 bases and J 3 bases, with 9 bases left between them. CDR3: CASSWDTKETQYF. The DNA of the CDR3 is TGTGCCAGCAGCTGGGACACCAAAGAGACCCAGTACTTC.

This clonotype was found many times. The gene calls are TRBV20-1 and TRBJ2-1; weak D call: TRBD1 (6 bases). The germline CDR1 and CDR2 sequences are DFQATT and SNEGSKA (reference sequence). The CDR3 sequence is 15 residues long. Trimming removed 1 base from V and 7 bases from J, with 17 bases in between. The CDR3 sequence: CSARAPLGRGNEQFF. CDR3 coding DNA: TGCAGTGCTAGAGCCCCTCTGGGCAGGGGAAATGAGCAGTTCTTC.

The chain joins TRBV12-3 or TRBV12-4 to TRBJ2-5, with 8 bases that match TRBD2. Germline trimming cut 2 bases from V and 5 bases from J; bases unmatched to any gene: 7. The CDR3 extends over 15 amino acids. The DNA of the CDR3 is TGTGCCAGCAGTTTAAAAGCGGGAGAAGCGGAGACCCAGTACTTC. This encodes CASSLKAGEAETQYF.

Comment on this clonotype: At one end the junction does not follow the germline gene, possibly because of a read error. The chain combines TRBV12-3 or TRBV12-4 with TRBJ2-3; TRBD2 aligns across 8 bases. The CDR3 is 15 residues long. The CDR3 DNA sequence: TGTGCCAGCAGGTTAGCGGGACCCCGAGCATATACGCAGTATTTT. Translation gives CASRLAGPRAYTQYF.

A word on this clonotype: Mismatch with germline at one junction end may stem from a read error. The CDR3 DNA reads TGTGCCAGCAGTGTGGACAGGCTGAACACTGAATCTTTCTTT. Translating gives CASSVDRLNTESFF. The chain recombines TRBV2 with TRBJ1-1; 7 nucleotides agree with TRBD1. The CDR3 is 14 residues long. Per germline, CDR1 SNHLY and CDR2 FYNNEI.

This chain uses TRBV15 with TRBJ1-1, with 8 bases that match TRBD1. The CDR3 loop spans 13 amino acids. The ends lost 8 bases at V and 4 bases at J; junction bases unmatched: 6. CDR1 is LNHNV, CDR2 YYDKDF, per germline (reference sequence). The CDR3 spells CATATGESTEAFF. CDR3 DNA: TGTGCCACCGCGACAGGGGAGAGCACTGAAGCTTTCTTT.

This clonotype appeared a few times. In DNA, the CDR3 is TGTGCCAGCAGTGATACAGGGTTTTCCTACAATGAGCAGTTCTTC. This codes for CASSDTGFSYNEQFF. This rearrangement joins TRBV2 to TRBJ2-1; TRBD1 might be the D (6 bases). V was trimmed by 3 bases and J by 1 base, leaving 10 bases between them. The CDR3 extends over 15 amino acids. Germline loops: CDR1 SNHLY, CDR2 FYNNEI.

This clonotype was counted at least ten times. The chain carries TRBV5-1 and TRBJ2-5, with a weak D call TRBD1 (5 bases). V gave up 0 bases and J gave up 1 base, with 10 bases separating them. Germline CDR1 is SGHRS and CDR2 is YFSETQ. The CDR3 has 15 amino acids. CDR3 bases: TGCGCCAGCAGCTTGGGACAGACCATCCAAGAGACCCAGTACTTC. Translation: CASSLGQTIQETQYF. The full variable domain, in which reference TRBV5-1 and TRBJ2-5 provide the parts outside the CDR3, is KAGVTQTPRYLIKTRGQQVTLSCSPISGHRSVSWYQQTPGQGLQFLFEYFSETQRNKGNFPGRFSGRQFSNSRSEMNVSTLELGDSALYLCASSLGQTIQETQYFGPGTRLLVL.

This clonotype showed up just a few times. This chain joins TRBV7-6 and TRBJ2-3; 7 bases match TRBD1. The V segment lost 6 bases and the J segment 2 bases; nucleotides outside the gene matches: 5. The germline V gene encodes CDR1 SGHVS and CDR2 FNYEAQ. CDR3 length equals 14 residues. The CDR3 spells CASSKQGTTDTQYF. The DNA of the CDR3 is TGTGCCAGCAGTAAACAGGGGACCACAGATACGCAGTATTTT. The variable domain in full, completed from reference TRBV7-6 and TRBJ2-3, reads GAGVSQSPRYKVTKRGQDVALRCDPISGHVSLYWYRQALGQGPEFLTYFNYEAQQDKSGLPNDRFSAERPEGSISTLTIQRTEQRDSAMYRCASSKQGTTDTQYFGPGTRLTVL.

This clonotype was detected a few times. The genes are TRBV7-2 and TRBJ1-5; 7 bases fit TRBD1. This CDR3 is 17 amino acids long. In germline, CDR1 is SGHTA, CDR2 FQGNSA. Trimming removed 1 base from V and 4 bases from J; junction bases left unmatched: 10. The CDR3 DNA follows: TGTGCCAGCAGCTTAGGGAGGCCAGGGGGAGGTAATCAGCCCCAGCATTTT. Translated, it gives CASSLGRPGGGNQPQHF. The whole variable domain, remainder taken from reference TRBV7-2 and TRBJ1-5, is GAGVSQSPSNKVTEKGKDVELRCDPISGHTALYWYRQSLGQGLEFLIYFQGNSAPDKSGLPSDRFSAERTGGSVSTLTIQRTQQEDSAVYLCASSLGRPGGGNQPQHFGDGTRLSIL.

This clonotype was counted ten times or more. The J gene is TRBJ2-1, the V gene TRBV3-1, with D unclear. Trimming removed 4 bases from V and 7 bases from J, with 5 bases in between. The CDR3 runs 11 residues. Germline V CDR1 and CDR2: LGHDT, YNNKEL (reference sequence). DNA for the CDR3: TGTGCCAGCAGCCGCATGAATGAGCAGTTCTTC. This translates into CASSRMNEQFF.

A few counts support this clonotype. J is TRBJ2-5 and V is TRBV27; 7 bases match TRBD1. Trimming took 4 bases from V and 1 from J; bases not matched to a gene: 6. The CDR3 has 15 residues. Germline V gene sequence: CDR1 MNHEY, CDR2 SMNVEV (reference sequence). Here the CDR3 DNA reads TGTGCCAGCAGTTCGACAGGGCTGACCCAAGAGACCCAGTACTTC. Encoded protein: CASSSTGLTQETQYF.

The CDR3 DNA reads TGTGCCACCAAGGGGACAGGGGGCAAAGAGCAGTTCTTC. Translation: CATKGTGGKEQFF. This sequence joins TRBV24-1 and TRBJ2-1; 12 positions agree with TRBD1. This CDR3 region has 13 residues. Germline values: CDR1 KGHDR, CDR2 SFDVKD. Trimming cost V 8 bases and J 10 bases; bases outside gene matches: 5.

This clonotype was seen ten or more times. J is TRBJ1-1 and V is TRBV12-3 or TRBV12-4; D unclear. This CDR3 is 16 amino acids long. The V end was cut by 6 bases, the J end by 0 bases, with 17 bases between. The CDR3 loop reads CASRIGWGFVNTEAFF. The DNA for the CDR3 is TGTGCCAGCAGGATAGGTTGGGGATTCGTGAACACTGAAGCTTTCTTT.

The sample holds a few counts of this clonotype. The CDR3 DNA is TGTGCCAGCAGCCAGGAGTCTATCCGGGGGAACACTGAAGCTTTCTTT. Translation: CASSQESIRGNTEAFF. This chain uses TRBV3-1 with TRBJ1-1; unclear D gene. The CDR3 covers 16 residues. Germline CDR1 reads LGHDT; CDR2 reads YNNKEL (reference sequence). V lost 3 bases and J 1 base, leaving 15 bases between the germline ends.

This clonotype has more than one count but fewer than ten. CDR3 sequence reads: CAISETKGLYEQYF. Here the CDR3 DNA reads TGTGCCATCAGTGAGACGAAGGGTCTCTACGAGCAGTACTTC. The chain recombines TRBV10-3 with TRBJ2-7; unclear D gene. Trimming shortened V by 2 bases and J by 3 bases, and 11 bases separated the two germline ends. This CDR3 spans 14 amino acids. Per germline, CDR1 ENHRY and CDR2 SYGVKD.

Ten or more counts support this clonotype. The V and J genes are TRBV6-5 and TRBJ1-6, with unresolved D. CDR1 MNHEY and CDR2 SVGAGI come from the germline V gene. The CDR3 consists of 15 residues. V was shortened by 0 bases and J by 7 bases, with 10 bases between the two germline ends. The CDR3 nucleotides are TGTGCCAGCAGTTACTCGAGTACGGCCAATTCACCCCTCCACTTT. It encodes CASSYSSTANSPLHF.

This chain uses TRBV2 with TRBJ2-5; TRBD2 matches 7 bases. The V and J ends lost 6 bases and 5 bases, in that order; junction bases with no gene match: 6. CDR1 SNHLY and CDR2 FYNNEI come from the germline V gene. The CDR3 contains 13 residues. CDR3 residues: CASRATSFETQYF. The DNA of the CDR3 is TGTGCCAGCAGGGCGACTAGCTTCGAGACCCAGTACTTC.

In its sample, this clonotype was seen many times. The chain has TRBV5-1 and TRBJ2-2; 7 bases fit TRBD1. The CDR3 loop spans 15 amino acids. V shed 3 bases and J 1 base; nucleotides not matched to a gene: 3. Germline V gene lookup returns CDR1 SGHRS and CDR2 YFSETQ. The CDR3 nucleotides are TGCGCCAGCAGCTGGGGGACAGAGAACACCGGGGAGCTGTTTTTT. This encodes CASSWGTENTGELFF. The full variable domain, completed using reference TRBV5-1 and TRBJ2-2, is KAGVTQTPRYLIKTRGQQVTLSCSPISGHRSVSWYQQTPGQGLQFLFEYFSETQRNKGNFPGRFSGRQFSNSRSEMNVSTLELGDSALYLCASSWGTENTGELFFGEGSRLTVL.

The rearrangement links TRBV5-1 to TRBJ1-2; D unclear. The germline CDR1 and CDR2 sequences are SGHRS and YFSETQ. There are 15 residues in the CDR3. The germline V and J ends were trimmed by 0 bases and 0 bases, with 9 bases remaining between them. The CDR3 region is CASSLDNGANYGYTF. Written as DNA, the CDR3 is TGCGCCAGCAGCTTGGATAACGGTGCTAACTATGGCTACACCTTC.

This clonotype was counted ten times or more. The chain recombines TRBV5-1 with TRBJ1-5; weak D call: TRBD1 (6 bases). The CDR3 totals 13 residues. Trimming took off 5 bases at V and 8 bases at J, with 14 bases between the two ends. The germline V gene encodes CDR1 SGHRS and CDR2 YFSETQ. The CDR3 here is CASRAAGDKPQHF. The CDR3 DNA reads TGCGCCAGCAGAGCAGCAGGGGATAAGCCCCAGCATTTT.

The V and J genes are TRBV3-1 and TRBJ2-4; D is unclear. The V and J ends lost 4 bases and 16 bases respectively, with 23 bases between them. Germline CDR1 LGHDT, CDR2 YNNKEL (reference sequence). The CDR3 contains 14 residues. The CDR3 here is CASSLTSADGMNYF. CDR3 sequence (DNA): TGTGCCAGCAGCCTAACCTCGGCCGACGGAATGAATTACTTC.